This T cell receptor (beta chain) was recovered during a study of read filtering for tumor transcriptome and immune sequencing. Background on the study: After DNase treatment, RNA was made into whole-transcriptome libraries.

Bone marrow was sampled from every patient at the time of active disease. This clonotype has a count of ten or more. Its antigen is not identified. The CDR3 length is 11 residues. Germline V gene data show CDR1 as MDHEN and CDR2 as SYDVKM. V was trimmed by 6 bases and J by 13 bases, leaving 13 bases between them. From roughly 0.4 ug of RNA, a library with molecular barcoded alpha/delta and beta/gamma adaptors was made. One entry per CDR3 protein results from TCRdb running MiXCR on the reads. The sample has some 9,000 distinct CDR3 sequences, about 17% seen once. General study points: Compared with RNA-seq, IR-seq gave much higher clonotype depth and reliability. Single-read clonotypes: roughly 86% of IR-seq clonotypes (around 4% of reads), more than 70% of RNA-seq clonotypes (44.6% of reads).

Material: a population of CD138-negative cells sorted from bone marrow. The sequence derives from a donor at least 40 years old with multiple myeloma. The chain combines TRBV28 with TRBJ2-1, with TRBD1 as a possible D gene (6 bases). The CDR3 loop reads CASSRRGFQFF. The CDR3 DNA is TGTGCCAGCAGCCGCAGGGGATTTCAGTTCTTC.